Below are 2 T cell receptor beta chains sequenced from a single sample in a study of shared clonotypes between healthy human individuals. Some clones are missing from TCRdb's copy, which holds only in-frame ones; the method was immunoSEQ multiplex PCR. This sample carries some 2,000,000 clones, 85% to 95% of them seen once, and the ten largest clones take under 0.15%. Specimen: naive CD4+ T cells sorted from blood. The sample's subset: CD45RA+ positively selected. The source is a man aged 18 to 29 in good health.

This chain joins TRBV4-1 and TRBJ2-1, with 10 bases identical to TRBD2. V lost 2 bases, J lost 7 bases, and 8 bases stayed unmatched. The length of the CDR3 is 16 residues. The germline V gene encodes CDR1 MGHRA and CDR2 YSYEKL. The chain's CDR3 is CASSQSLAGEGNEQFF. The CDR3, as DNA: TGCGCCAGCAGCCAATCCCTAGCGGGAGAAGGGAATGAGCAGTTCTTC.

The genes are TRBV28 and TRBJ2-7; D is perhaps TRBD2 (7 bases). Germline lookup yields CDR1 MDHEN and CDR2 SYDVKM. The length of the CDR3 is 17 residues. V was trimmed by 7 bases and J by 5 bases, leaving 27 bases between them. Here the CDR3 DNA reads TGTGCCAGCACCTTAGGGGGGGCCGGGACTCAGAGCCACGAGCAGTACTTC. Translating it yields CASTLGGAGTQSHEQYF.